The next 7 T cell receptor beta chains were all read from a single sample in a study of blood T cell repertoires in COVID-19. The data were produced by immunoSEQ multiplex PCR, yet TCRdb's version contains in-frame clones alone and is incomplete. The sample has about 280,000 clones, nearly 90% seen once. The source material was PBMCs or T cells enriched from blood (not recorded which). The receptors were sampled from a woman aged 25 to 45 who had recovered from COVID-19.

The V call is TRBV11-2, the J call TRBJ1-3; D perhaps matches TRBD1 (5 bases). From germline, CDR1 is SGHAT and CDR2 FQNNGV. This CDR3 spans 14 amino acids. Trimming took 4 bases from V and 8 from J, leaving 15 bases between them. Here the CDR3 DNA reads TGTGCCAGCAGCTGGTCCAGGGCCCGGGACACCATATATTTT. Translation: CASSWSRARDTIYF.

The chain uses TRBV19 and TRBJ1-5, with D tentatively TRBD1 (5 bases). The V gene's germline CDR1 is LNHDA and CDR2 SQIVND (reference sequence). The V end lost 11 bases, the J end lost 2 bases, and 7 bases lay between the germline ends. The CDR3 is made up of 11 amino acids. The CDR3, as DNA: TGTGCCCGACAGTGCAATCAGCCCCAGCATTTT. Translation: CARQCNQPQHF.

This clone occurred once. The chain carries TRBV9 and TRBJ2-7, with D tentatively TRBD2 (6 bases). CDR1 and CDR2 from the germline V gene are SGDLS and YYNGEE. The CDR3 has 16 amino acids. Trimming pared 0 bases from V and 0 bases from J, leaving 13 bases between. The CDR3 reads CASSVGVGDFSYEQYF. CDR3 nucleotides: TGTGCCAGCAGCGTAGGAGTTGGGGACTTCTCCTACGAGCAGTACTTC.

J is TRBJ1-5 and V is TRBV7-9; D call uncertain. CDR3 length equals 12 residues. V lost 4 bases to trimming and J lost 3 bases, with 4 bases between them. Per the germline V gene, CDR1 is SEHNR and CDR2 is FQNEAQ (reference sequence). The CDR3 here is CASSSYNQPQHF. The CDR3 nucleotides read TGTGCCAGCAGCTCCTACAATCAGCCCCAGCATTTT. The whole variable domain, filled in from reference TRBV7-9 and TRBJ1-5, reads DTGVSQNPRHKITKRGQNVTFRCDPISEHNRLYWYRQTLGQGPEFLTYFQNEAQLEKSRLLSDRFSAERPKGSFSTLEIQRTEQGDSAMYLCASSSYNQPQHFGDGTRLSIL.

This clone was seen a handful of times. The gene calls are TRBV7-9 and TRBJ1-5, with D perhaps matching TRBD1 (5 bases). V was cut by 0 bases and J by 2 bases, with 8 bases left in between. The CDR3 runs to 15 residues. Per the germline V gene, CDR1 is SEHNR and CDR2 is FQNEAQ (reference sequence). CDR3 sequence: CASSLAGGGNQPQHF. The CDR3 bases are TGTGCCAGCAGCTTAGCGGGGGGGGGCAATCAGCCCCAGCATTTT.

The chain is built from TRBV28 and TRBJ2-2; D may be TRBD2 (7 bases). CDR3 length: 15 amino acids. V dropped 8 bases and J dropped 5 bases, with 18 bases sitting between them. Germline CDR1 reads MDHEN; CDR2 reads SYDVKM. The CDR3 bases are TGTGCCAGCTGGGGGGGCGCAAAGAGAACCGGGGAGCTGTTTTTT. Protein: CASWGGAKRTGELFF. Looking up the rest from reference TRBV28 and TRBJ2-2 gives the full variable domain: DVKVTQSSRYLVKRTGEKVFLECVQDMDHENMFWYRQDPGLGLRLIYFSYDVKMKEKGDIPEGYSVSREKKERFSLILESASTNQTSMYLCASWGGAKRTGELFFGEGSRLTVL.

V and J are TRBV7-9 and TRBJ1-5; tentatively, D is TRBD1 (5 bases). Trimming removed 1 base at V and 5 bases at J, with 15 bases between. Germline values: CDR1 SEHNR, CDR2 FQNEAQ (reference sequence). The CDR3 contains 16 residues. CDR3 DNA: TGTGCCAGCAGCTTAGACGGGGGACGGCGGGATCAGCCCCAGCATTTT. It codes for CASSLDGGRRDQPQHF.